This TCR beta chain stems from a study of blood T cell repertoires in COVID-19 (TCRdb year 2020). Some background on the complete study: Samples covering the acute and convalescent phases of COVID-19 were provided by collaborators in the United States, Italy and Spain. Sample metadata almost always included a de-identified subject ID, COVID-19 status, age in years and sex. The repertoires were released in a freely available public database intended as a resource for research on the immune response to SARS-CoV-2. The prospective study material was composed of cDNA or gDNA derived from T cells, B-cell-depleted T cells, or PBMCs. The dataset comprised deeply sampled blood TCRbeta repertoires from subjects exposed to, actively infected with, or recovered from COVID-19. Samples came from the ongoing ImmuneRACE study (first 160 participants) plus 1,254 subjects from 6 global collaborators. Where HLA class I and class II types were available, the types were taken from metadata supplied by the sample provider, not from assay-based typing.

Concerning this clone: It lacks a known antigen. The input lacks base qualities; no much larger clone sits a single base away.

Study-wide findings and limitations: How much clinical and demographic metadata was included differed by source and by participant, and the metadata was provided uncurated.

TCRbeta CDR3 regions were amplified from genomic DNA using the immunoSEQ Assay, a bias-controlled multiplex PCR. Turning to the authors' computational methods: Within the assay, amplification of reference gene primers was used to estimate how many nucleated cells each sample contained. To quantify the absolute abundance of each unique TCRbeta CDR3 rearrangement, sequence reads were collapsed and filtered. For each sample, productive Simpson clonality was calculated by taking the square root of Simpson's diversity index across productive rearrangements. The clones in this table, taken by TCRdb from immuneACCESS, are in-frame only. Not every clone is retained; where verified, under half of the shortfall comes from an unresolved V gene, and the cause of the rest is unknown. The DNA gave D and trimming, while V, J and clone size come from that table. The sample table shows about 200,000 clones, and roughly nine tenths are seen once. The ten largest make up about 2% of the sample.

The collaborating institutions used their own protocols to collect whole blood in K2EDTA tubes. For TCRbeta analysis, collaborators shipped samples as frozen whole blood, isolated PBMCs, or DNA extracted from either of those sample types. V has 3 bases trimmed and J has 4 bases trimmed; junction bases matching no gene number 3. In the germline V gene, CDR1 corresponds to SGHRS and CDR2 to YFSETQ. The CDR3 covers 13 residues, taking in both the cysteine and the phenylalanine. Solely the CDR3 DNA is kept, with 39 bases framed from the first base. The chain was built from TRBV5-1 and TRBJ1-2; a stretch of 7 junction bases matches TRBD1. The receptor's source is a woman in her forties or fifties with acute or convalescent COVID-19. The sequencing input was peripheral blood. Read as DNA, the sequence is TGCGCCAGCAGCTGGACAGGAGGCTATGGCTACACCTTC. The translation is CASSWTGGYGYTF.